This T cell receptor (beta chain) was retrieved from a study of response to subunit inactivated influenza vaccine. Study conclusions and caveats: Each seasonal influenza vaccination recruits few new T cells, the authors suggested.

TCRdb called the RT-PCR reads again in MiXCR, with one record for every CDR3 protein. The data contain a few hundred thousand distinct CDR3 sequences, 7.2% of them seen just once; the ten biggest clones take up around 13%. In germline, CDR1 is MNHNS, CDR2 SASEGT. The CDR3 consists of 14 residues. V lost 6 bases, J lost 3 bases, and 14 bases lay in between. This clonotype was seen a handful of times. What it recognizes is unknown. The material sequenced was PBMCs from blood, taken less than 30 months after vaccination. This clonotype originated in a man between 50 and 69 years old who received an inactivated influenza vaccine. J is TRBJ1-1 and V is TRBV6-1; unclear D gene. This CDR3 reads CASSPPGSYTEAFF. The CDR3 bases are TGTGCCAGCAGCCCCCCGGGGTCGTACACTGAAGCTTTCTTT.